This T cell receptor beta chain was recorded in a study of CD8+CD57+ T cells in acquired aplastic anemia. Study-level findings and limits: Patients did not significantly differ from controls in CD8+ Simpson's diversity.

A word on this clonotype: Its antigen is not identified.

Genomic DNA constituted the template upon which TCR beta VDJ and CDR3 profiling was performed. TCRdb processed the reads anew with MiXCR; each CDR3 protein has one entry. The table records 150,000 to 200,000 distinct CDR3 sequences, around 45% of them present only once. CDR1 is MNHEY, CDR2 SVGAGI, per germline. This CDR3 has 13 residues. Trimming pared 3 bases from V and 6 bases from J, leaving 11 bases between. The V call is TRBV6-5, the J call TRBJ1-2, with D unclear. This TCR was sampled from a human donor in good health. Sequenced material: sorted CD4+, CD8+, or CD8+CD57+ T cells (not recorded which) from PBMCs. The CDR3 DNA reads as TGTGCCAGCAGTTATACCCGCCGGGATGGCTACACCTTC. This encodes CASSYTRRDGYTF.